This T cell receptor (beta chain) was sequenced in a study of technical replicates of blood from several donors. Profiling relied on immunoSEQ multiplex PCR, and the TCRdb table lists in-frame clones only, not all of them. The table shows 70,000 to 95,000 clones, with about 97% occurring only once. Germline V CDR1 and CDR2: LNHDA, SQIVND (reference sequence). The CDR3 sequence is 12 residues long. The TCR was taken from a human donor in good health. The sample consisted of T cells isolated from PBMCs. This rearrangement joins TRBV19 to TRBJ1-1; TRBD1 matches at 8 bases. CDR3 region: CGVGTGNTEAFF. CDR3 nucleotides: TGTGGGGTCGGGACAGGGAACACTGAAGCTTTCTTT.